This T cell receptor beta chain is drawn from a study of T cell responses to AZD1222 COVID-19 vaccine. The data were produced by immunoSEQ multiplex PCR, yet TCRdb's version contains in-frame clones alone and is incomplete. In the table there are about 140,000 clones, 90% to 95% of which are singletons. Study-level results: Unmutated variant regions are reportedly the target of nearly half of TCRs that are spike-specific.

A remark on this clone: What it binds is not known.

CDR1 is SEHNR and CDR2 is FQNEAQ in the germline V gene (reference sequence). V shed 5 bases and J shed 2 bases, with 11 bases lying between them. The CDR3 extends over 14 amino acids. The TCR was taken from an adult in good health. This material consisted of peripheral blood, taken on day 0 of AZD1222 vaccination. The V gene is TRBV7-9, the J gene TRBJ2-3; D might be TRBD2 (6 bases). The CDR3 sequence is CASSRDFTTDTQYF. For the CDR3, the DNA is TGTGCCAGCAGCCGGGACTTTACCACAGATACGCAGTATTTT.